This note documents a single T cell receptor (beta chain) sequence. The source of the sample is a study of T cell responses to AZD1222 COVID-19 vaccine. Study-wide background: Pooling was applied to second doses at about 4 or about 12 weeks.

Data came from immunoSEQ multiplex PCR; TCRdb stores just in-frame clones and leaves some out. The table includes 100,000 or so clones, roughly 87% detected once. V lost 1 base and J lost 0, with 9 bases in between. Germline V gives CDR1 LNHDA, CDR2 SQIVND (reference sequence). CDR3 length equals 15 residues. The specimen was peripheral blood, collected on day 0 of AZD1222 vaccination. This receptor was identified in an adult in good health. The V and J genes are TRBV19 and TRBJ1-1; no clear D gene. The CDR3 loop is CASSIAPGVNTEAFF. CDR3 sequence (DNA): TGTGCCAGTAGTATAGCCCCCGGGGTGAACACTGAAGCTTTCTTT.